These T cell receptor beta chains were read from a single sample in a study of T cell responses to AZD1222 COVID-19 vaccine. The protocol was immunoSEQ multiplex PCR, while the TCRdb copy is restricted to in-frame clones and leaves out a portion. This table has 150,000 to 200,000 clones, nearly 95% appearing once. The sequences come from peripheral blood, collected on day 0 of AZD1222 vaccination. These receptors originate from an adult in good health. Both conserved end residues are part of each CDR3. Fields, in order: clone size, J gene, CDR3 length, V gene, D gene, CDR3 DNA, CDR3 protein. D genes are given only for firm matches. A row's size may be missing; if present it is once, few, many or a size class.

clone size: .; J gene: TRBJ2-5; CDR3 length: 14; V gene: TRBV9; D gene: TRBD1; CDR3 DNA: TGTGCCAGCAGCGCCGGGACAGTGGAAGAGACCCAGTACTTC; CDR3 protein: CASSAGTVEETQYF
clone size: .; J gene: TRBJ1-5; CDR3 length: 14; V gene: TRBV3-1/TRBV3-2; D gene: TRBD1; CDR3 DNA: TGTGCCAGCAGCTTGACAGGGGGCAATCAGCCCCAGCATTTT; CDR3 protein: CASSLTGGNQPQHF
clone size: .; J gene: TRBJ2-7; CDR3 length: 14; V gene: TRBV28; D gene: .; CDR3 DNA: TGTGCCAGCAGATATGGCGCCAAGCCCTACGAGCAGTACTTC; CDR3 protein: CASRYGAKPYEQYF
clone size: .; J gene: TRBJ2-6; CDR3 length: 16; V gene: TRBV7-8; D gene: .; CDR3 DNA: TGTGCCAGCAGCTTAGAGCTCGACTCTGGGGCCAACGTCCTGACTTTC; CDR3 protein: CASSLELDSGANVLTF
clone size: .; J gene: TRBJ2-2; CDR3 length: 16; V gene: TRBV3-1/TRBV3-2; D gene: .; CDR3 DNA: TGTGCCAGCACCTCTCAGGGGGGAAAGGGCACCGGGGAGCTGTTTTTT; CDR3 protein: CASTSQGGKGTGELFF
clone size: .; J gene: TRBJ2-7; CDR3 length: 16; V gene: TRBV11-2; D gene: TRBD2; CDR3 DNA: TGTGCCAGCAGCTTACGAGGTAGCGGGCCTTCCTACGAGCAGTACTTC; CDR3 protein: CASSLRGSGPSYEQYF
clone size: .; J gene: TRBJ1-6; CDR3 length: 17; V gene: TRBV4-3; D gene: TRBD1; CDR3 DNA: TGCGCCAGCAGCCCCGAAGGGGGCAGGGGGAATAATTCACCCCTCCACTTT; CDR3 protein: CASSPEGGRGNNSPLHF
clone size: .; J gene: TRBJ2-3; CDR3 length: 14; V gene: TRBV24-1; D gene: .; CDR3 DNA: TGTGCCACCAGTGATTCGGGTGTAGCAGATACGCAGTATTTT; CDR3 protein: CATSDSGVADTQYF
clone size: .; J gene: TRBJ2-6; CDR3 length: 16; V gene: TRBV19; D gene: .; CDR3 DNA: TGTGCCAGTAGTAGGGTCAGGTCGACTGGGGCCAACGTCCTGACTTTC; CDR3 protein: CASSRVRSTGANVLTF
clone size: .; J gene: TRBJ2-1; CDR3 length: 13; V gene: TRBV28; D gene: .; CDR3 DNA: TGTGCCAGCAGTTTTTTCGCCGGGAATGAGCAGTTCTTC; CDR3 protein: CASSFFAGNEQFF
clone size: .; J gene: TRBJ2-3; CDR3 length: 19; V gene: TRBV18; D gene: .; CDR3 DNA: TGTGCCAGCTCACCAGGATACGGGTCCGGCGGGGACCTCACAGATACGCAGTATTTT; CDR3 protein: CASSPGYGSGGDLTDTQYF
clone size: .; J gene: TRBJ2-1; CDR3 length: 19; V gene: TRBV10-1; D gene: TRBD2; CDR3 DNA: TGCGCCAGCAGTGGTACCGGGACTAGCGGACGAGCCCAATACAATGAGCAGTTCTTC; CDR3 protein: CASSGTGTSGRAQYNEQFF
clone size: once; J gene: TRBJ1-1; CDR3 length: 11; V gene: TRBV19; D gene: .; CDR3 DNA: TGTGCCAGTAGTACGTGGACTGAAGCTTTCTTT; CDR3 protein: CASSTWTEAFF
clone size: .; J gene: TRBJ1-1; CDR3 length: 12; V gene: TRBV9; D gene: .; CDR3 DNA: TGTGCCGCTCTGTGGGGGCGCACTGAAGCTTTCTTT; CDR3 protein: CAALWGRTEAFF
clone size: .; J gene: TRBJ2-7; CDR3 length: 17; V gene: TRBV28; D gene: .; CDR3 DNA: TGTGCCAGCAGTTTATGGGGCCGCGTGGGGGCTAGCTACGAGCAGTACTTC; CDR3 protein: CASSLWGRVGASYEQYF
clone size: .; J gene: TRBJ1-3; CDR3 length: 19; V gene: TRBV4-3; D gene: TRBD1; CDR3 DNA: TGCGCCAGCAGCCAAGGGACAGGGGCCAACACGGGGCTTGGAAACACCATATATTTT; CDR3 protein: CASSQGTGANTGLGNTIYF
clone size: .; J gene: TRBJ1-1; CDR3 length: 14; V gene: TRBV7-2; D gene: .; CDR3 DNA: TGTGCCAGCAGCTTAAGGGACTTGAACACTGAAGCTTTCTTT; CDR3 protein: CASSLRDLNTEAFF
clone size: .; J gene: TRBJ1-5; CDR3 length: 15; V gene: TRBV7-2; D gene: .; CDR3 DNA: TGTGCCAGCAGCCCCTGGGGGTTGAGCAATCAGCCCCAGCATTTT; CDR3 protein: CASSPWGLSNQPQHF
clone size: .; J gene: TRBJ1-4; CDR3 length: 14; V gene: TRBV27; D gene: TRBD1; CDR3 DNA: TGTGCCAGCAGTTTACAGGGGGCGCGGGAAAAACTGTTTTTT; CDR3 protein: CASSLQGAREKLFF
clone size: .; J gene: TRBJ2-7; CDR3 length: 11; V gene: TRBV6-5; D gene: TRBD1; CDR3 DNA: TGTGCCAGCAGGACAGGGAGCGAGCAGTACTTC; CDR3 protein: CASRTGSEQYF
clone size: .; J gene: TRBJ2-1; CDR3 length: 16; V gene: TRBV19; D gene: TRBD1; CDR3 DNA: TGTGCCAGTAGACTCCGCGGGACAGGGATTTACAATGAGCAGTTCTTC; CDR3 protein: CASRLRGTGIYNEQFF
clone size: .; J gene: TRBJ1-4; CDR3 length: 16; V gene: TRBV5-6; D gene: TRBD1; CDR3 DNA: TGTGCCAGCGGATCAGGGGGCTTTGCAACTAATGAAAAACTGTTTTTT; CDR3 protein: CASGSGGFATNEKLFF
clone size: few; J gene: TRBJ1-6; CDR3 length: 13; V gene: TRBV28; D gene: .; CDR3 DNA: TGTGCCAGCAGGGGATCATCCAATTCACCCCTCCACTTT; CDR3 protein: CASRGSSNSPLHF
clone size: .; J gene: TRBJ2-7; CDR3 length: 16; V gene: TRBV7-2; D gene: TRBD2; CDR3 DNA: TGTGCCAGCAGCTTAGGGAGACTAGCGGGAACCTACGAGCAGTACTTC; CDR3 protein: CASSLGRLAGTYEQYF
clone size: once; J gene: TRBJ1-6; CDR3 length: 14; V gene: TRBV7-9; D gene: TRBD1; CDR3 DNA: TGTGCCAGCAGCCTGGGGACAGCTAATTCACCCCTCCACTTT; CDR3 protein: CASSLGTANSPLHF
clone size: once; J gene: TRBJ1-1; CDR3 length: 15; V gene: TRBV9; D gene: .; CDR3 DNA: TGTGCCAGCAGCGCAAGGCAGGGGAGGGACACTGAAGCTTTCTTT; CDR3 protein: CASSARQGRDTEAFF
clone size: .; J gene: TRBJ1-6; CDR3 length: 13; V gene: TRBV30; D gene: .; CDR3 DNA: TGTGCCTGGAGTGTACGCAATAATTCACCCCTCCACTTT; CDR3 protein: CAWSVRNNSPLHF
clone size: .; J gene: TRBJ2-1; CDR3 length: 15; V gene: TRBV9; D gene: .; CDR3 DNA: TGTGCCAGCAGCTCCCGAGGGGATTCCTACAATGAGCAGTTCTTC; CDR3 protein: CASSSRGDSYNEQFF
clone size: .; J gene: TRBJ1-3; CDR3 length: 12; V gene: TRBV7-8; D gene: .; CDR3 DNA: TGTGCCAGCAGCCCCCGGACGGCTTCCATATATTTT; CDR3 protein: CASSPRTASIYF